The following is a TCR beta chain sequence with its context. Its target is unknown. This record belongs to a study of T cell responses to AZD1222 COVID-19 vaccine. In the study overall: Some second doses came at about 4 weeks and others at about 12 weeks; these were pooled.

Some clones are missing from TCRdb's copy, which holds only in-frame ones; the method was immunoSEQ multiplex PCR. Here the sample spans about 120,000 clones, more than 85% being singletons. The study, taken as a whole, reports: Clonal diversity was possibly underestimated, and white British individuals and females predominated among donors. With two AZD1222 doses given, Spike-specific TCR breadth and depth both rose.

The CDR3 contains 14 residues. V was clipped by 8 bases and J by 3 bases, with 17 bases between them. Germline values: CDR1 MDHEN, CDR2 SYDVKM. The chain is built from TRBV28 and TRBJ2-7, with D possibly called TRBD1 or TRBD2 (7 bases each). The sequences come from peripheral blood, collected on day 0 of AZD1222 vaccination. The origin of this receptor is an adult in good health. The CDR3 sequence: CASQGGGLLYEQYF. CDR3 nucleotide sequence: TGTGCCAGCCAGGGAGGGGGCCTTCTCTACGAGCAGTACTTC.